This paragraph covers one T cell receptor beta chain sequence. This entry is derived from a study of blood T cell repertoires in COVID-19. Study at large: Italy, Spain and the United States were the sources of the convalescent and acute COVID-19 samples. The cDNA or gDNA used as material had been derived from T cells, B-cell-depleted T cells, or PBMCs.

Germline CDR1 and CDR2: DFQATT and SNEGSKA (reference sequence). Trimming pared 3 bases from V and 4 bases from J, leaving 13 bases between. This CDR3 comprises 14 residues. In the original analysis: Amplification of reference gene primers was used by the study to estimate nucleated cell counts. Assay: immunoSEQ multiplex PCR; the TCRdb copy retains only in-frame clones and omits some. V and J calls plus clone size are reproduced from that table; the DNA served to infer D and trimming. The sample includes roughly 20,000 clones, about 90% of them seen just once. The chain couples TRBV20-1 to TRBJ1-5; maybe TRBD1 (6 bases). The clonotype originates from a human donor with active COVID-19. The donor label of this sample is uncertain. Sample: peripheral blood. The CDR3 spells CSASRRGGNQPQHF. The CDR3, as DNA: TGCAGTGCTAGTAGGAGGGGGGGAAATCAGCCCCAGCATTTT.